Included here is one T cell receptor (beta chain) sequence, with context. TCRdb's table, derived via immunoSEQ multiplex PCR, lists solely in-frame clones and lacks some. This table has approximately 110,000 clones, approximately 90% appearing once. The data derive from a study of control samples from healthy donors and cancer patients. V trimming: 7 bases; J trimming: 5 bases; junction bases outside the gene matches: 1. There are 12 residues in the CDR3. Germline V gene data show CDR1 as LNHDA and CDR2 as SQIVND (reference sequence). The chain joins TRBV19 to TRBJ1-2; TRBD1 matches at 10 bases. The clonotype was recovered from a human donor in good health. The donor label of this sample is uncertain. The sample was blood. The CDR3 nucleotides read TGTGCCAGTAAGGGACAGGGGTATGGCTACACCTTC. It yields the protein CASKGQGYGYTF.